This T cell receptor beta chain originates from a study of response to subunit inactivated influenza vaccine. TCRdb recomputed calls from the RT-PCR reads with MiXCR, one row per CDR3 protein. The repertoire holds 290,000 or so distinct CDR3 sequences, with 22% as singletons. This clonotype was observed many times. Its target is unknown. Findings and caveats of the study: Authors suggested each seasonal flu vaccination may recruit only limited numbers of new T cells.

This CDR3 is 14 amino acids long. The germline V gene encodes CDR1 SGHTA and CDR2 FQGNSA. The V and J ends lost 3 bases and 9 bases respectively, with 12 bases between them. This chain connects TRBV7-2 to TRBJ1-6; D might be TRBD1 (6 bases). The material was PBMCs from blood, obtained approximately 22 months after vaccination. The sequence came from a man between 50 and 69 years old who received an inactivated influenza vaccine. CDR3 in DNA: TGTGCCAGCAGCTTGGGGGGCAGCGGTTCACCCCTCCACTTT. As protein: CASSLGGSGSPLHF.